The 15 T cell receptor beta chains presented below share a single source sample, sequenced in a study of blood T cells in healthy people across ages. A J-beta primer mix and a sample-barcoded 5' primer were used in a second PCR of roughly 6 to 12 cycles. In TCRdb, the 5' RACE reads were re-called with MiXCR into one record per CDR3 protein. The sample lists 650,000 to 900,000 distinct CDR3 sequences, 55% to 65% occurring once. Sequences were obtained from blood. The source of these receptors is a man aged 30-40 years in good health.

The chain is built from TRBV27 and TRBJ2-4; 9 nucleotides agree with TRBD1. There are 17 residues in the CDR3. The V gene end was trimmed by 1 base and the J gene end by 3 bases; junction bases not matched to a gene: 7. Germline V gene lookup returns CDR1 MNHEY and CDR2 SMNVEV (reference sequence). In DNA, the CDR3 is TGTGCCAGCAGTTTATATGGGACAGGGATCGACAAAAACATTCAGTACTTC. This codes for CASSLYGTGIDKNIQYF.

The chain links TRBV27 to TRBJ1-2; D ambiguous. Trimming pared 5 bases from V and 2 bases from J, leaving 15 bases between. The CDR3 spans 15 residues. Germline V gene sequence: CDR1 MNHEY, CDR2 SMNVEV (reference sequence). The CDR3 protein is CASSLSPLANYGYTF. In DNA form, the CDR3 reads TGTGCCAGCAGTCTGTCCCCTCTTGCGAACTATGGCTACACCTTC.

The chain is built from TRBV4-3 and TRBJ2-1; D possibly uses TRBD1 or TRBD2 (5 bases each). V lost 2 bases to trimming and J lost 7 bases, with 12 bases between them. The CDR3 totals 14 residues. The V gene's germline CDR1 is LGHNA and CDR2 YSLEER. CDR3 DNA: TGCGCCAGCAGCCAAACCCGGTGGGGGAATGAGCAGTTCTTC. As protein: CASSQTRWGNEQFF.

This sequence joins TRBV12-3 or TRBV12-4 and TRBJ2-5, with D possibly matching TRBD2 (5 bases). Between the trimmed V and J ends, which lost 1 base and 6 bases, there was a span of 15 bases. The CDR3 spans 15 residues. CDR3 sequence: CASSLVGGQRKTQYF. Written as DNA, the CDR3 is TGTGCCAGCAGTTTAGTGGGCGGGCAGAGGAAGACCCAGTACTTC.

The chain couples TRBV12-3 or TRBV12-4 to TRBJ2-7; D is uncertain. CDR3 size: 13 residues. V was shortened by 5 bases and J by 2 bases, with 10 bases between the two germline ends. The DNA of the CDR3 is TGTGCCAGCAGTGCGAGTTCCGCCTACGAGCAGTACTTC. This encodes CASSASSAYEQYF.

The chain joins TRBV25-1 to TRBJ2-5; 9 nucleotides line up with TRBD1. The CDR3 is made up of 14 amino acids. The V and J ends lost 4 bases and 11 bases, in that order; junction bases with no gene match: 11. Germline V CDR1 and CDR2: MGHDK, SYGVNS. The CDR3 DNA reads TGTGCCAGCAGTGCGGACAGGGGATTGCTTGAGCAGTACTTC. It is translated as CASSADRGLLEQYF.

This clonotype was seen a single time. The chain couples TRBV24-1 to TRBJ2-1; 7 bases map to TRBD2. J gave up 0 bases and V 3 bases, and 10 bases lay outside the gene matches. Germline assignment: CDR1 KGHDR and CDR2 SFDVKD. The CDR3 consists of 18 residues. The chain's CDR3 is CATSDPGRERDSYNEQFF. The DNA of the CDR3 is TGTGCCACCAGTGATCCGGGGAGAGAGCGGGACTCCTACAATGAGCAGTTCTTC.

This clonotype was seen only a few times. This sequence joins TRBV7-2 and TRBJ2-5; no clear D. Trimming shortened V by 6 bases and J by 3 bases, and 5 bases separated the two germline ends. This CDR3 comprises 11 residues. The germline gives CDR1 SGHTA, CDR2 FQGNSA. CDR3 bases: TGTGCCAGCAGGCGAGAAGAGACCCAGTACTTC. This translates into CASRREETQYF. Full variable domain (rest looked up from reference TRBV7-2 and TRBJ2-5): GAGVSQSPSNKVTEKGKDVELRCDPISGHTALYWYRQSLGQGLEFLIYFQGNSAPDKSGLPSDRFSAERTGGSVSTLTIQRTQQEDSAVYLCASRREETQYFGPGTRLLVL.

This chain joins TRBV28 and TRBJ2-5; the D gene is possibly TRBD2 (6 bases). The J call is doubtful: the DNA matches TRBJ2-7 better. This CDR3 has 13 amino acids. Germline CDR1 MDHEN, CDR2 SYDVKM. The CDR3 bases are TGTGCCAGCGTGGCGGGGCAATCCTACGAGCAGTACTTC. Amino acids: CASVAGQSYEQYF.

The CDR3 DNA is TGCGCCAGCAGCCAAGATCATCAGGAGCCCTACGAGCAGTACTTC. Protein sequence: CASSQDHQEPYEQYF. The gene calls are TRBV4-1 and TRBJ2-7; D remains ambiguous. This CDR3 has 15 residues. Trimming left V 0 bases short and J 2 bases short, with 11 bases between. Germline V CDR1 and CDR2: MGHRA, YSYEKL.

V usage is TRBV30 and J usage is TRBJ1-4; TRBD1 is a possible D gene (6 bases). Per the germline V gene, CDR1 is GTSNPN and CDR2 is SVGIG (reference sequence). The CDR3 length is 14 residues. The V end lost 0 bases, the J end lost 3 bases, and 8 bases lay between the germline ends. This chain's CDR3 is CAWSVGGANEKLFF. The CDR3 DNA reads TGTGCCTGGAGTGTAGGGGGGGCTAATGAAAAACTGTTTTTT.

V gene TRBV27 combines with J gene TRBJ2-1; 7 bases fit TRBD1. Trimming cost V 6 bases and J 6 bases; bases outside gene matches: 5. The CDR3 covers 13 residues. CDR1 MNHEY and CDR2 SMNVEV come from the germline V gene (reference sequence). In DNA form, the CDR3 reads TGTGCCAGCAGACGGGGACAGACCAATGAGCAGTTCTTC. The encoded protein is CASRRGQTNEQFF.

The chain links TRBV15 to TRBJ2-5; the D is unclear. The germline CDR1 and CDR2 sequences are LNHNV and YYDKDF (reference sequence). This CDR3 has 15 amino acids. V was shortened by 0 bases and J by 4 bases, with 12 bases between the two germline ends. CDR3 protein: CATSRDLTLGETQYF. CDR3 bases: TGTGCCACCAGCAGAGATCTTACACTCGGAGAGACCCAGTACTTC.

The genes are TRBV28 and TRBJ1-6; D not certain. The CDR3 totals 12 residues. V was pared by 10 bases and J by 7 bases, with 11 bases between. Looked up from germline, CDR1 is MDHEN and CDR2 is SYDVKM. The CDR3 DNA reads as TGTGCCACACAGATTCTCAATTCACCCCTCCACTTT. This sequence encodes CATQILNSPLHF.

This chain uses TRBV11-1 with TRBJ2-1; 10 bases agree with TRBD1. The CDR3 totals 21 residues. J was trimmed by 0 bases and V by 2 bases; bases with no gene match: 16. Per germline, CDR1 SGHAT and CDR2 FQDESV (reference sequence). The CDR3 sequence is CASSLKVLGQGGEGSYNEQFF. CDR3 in DNA: TGTGCCAGCAGCTTAAAGGTCTTAGGACAGGGGGGGGAAGGCTCCTACAATGAGCAGTTCTTC.